A single sample gave rise to the 15 T cell receptor beta chains below, sequenced in a study of cytomegalovirus exposure and HLA in healthy donors (dated by TCRdb to about 2017). The method behind the library was the immunoSEQ multiplex PCR assay. For the multiplex PCR, a mixture combining 60 forward primers for TCR Vbeta segments and 13 reverse primers for TCR Jbeta segments was used. As stored in TCRdb, this immuneACCESS dataset retains in-frame rearrangements with V and J assigned. A fraction of the clones does not appear; measured against another copy, unresolved V genes explain less than half of the discrepancy, and the remainder lacks a known reason. In this sample the table shows around 150,000 clones, 80% to 85% of which occur a single time. In total, the top ten clones hold roughly 1.9% of the sample. The sample was PBMCs. Source of these receptors: a human donor in good health.

V and J are TRBV19 and TRBJ1-2, with 8 bases fitting TRBD1. Germline assignment: CDR1 LNHDA and CDR2 SQIVND (reference sequence). This CDR3 is 15 amino acids long. With V trimmed by 3 bases and J by 6 bases, 9 bases remained unmatched. The CDR3 spells CASSMTWQGANGYTF. The CDR3 coding sequence is TGTGCCAGTAGTATGACCTGGCAGGGGGCCAATGGCTACACCTTC.

The gene calls are TRBV5-4 and TRBJ2-1, with 14 bases fitting TRBD2. Germline values: CDR1 SGHNT, CDR2 YYREEE (reference sequence). The CDR3 totals 15 residues. J lost 9 bases, V lost 4 bases, and 6 bases had no gene match. Here the CDR3 DNA reads TGTGCCAGCAGCCAGACTAGCGGGGGGGCCACTGAGCAGTTCTTC. As protein: CASSQTSGGATEQFF.

This clone is a singleton in its sample. V is TRBV4-3 and J is TRBJ2-2; possible D gene TRBD1, 6 bases. Germline-derived CDR1 and CDR2 are LGHNA and YSLEER. Trimming took 0 bases from V and 6 from J, leaving 17 bases between them. The CDR3 sequence is 17 residues long. In DNA form, the CDR3 reads TGCGCCAGCAGCCAAGATCCTCGGGCAGGGGCTCCCGGGGAGCTGTTTTTT. It translates to CASSQDPRAGAPGELFF.

The genes are TRBV11-3 and TRBJ1-4; D may be TRBD1 (5 bases). CDR1 is SGHNT, CDR2 YENEEA, per germline. The CDR3 contains 15 residues. The germline V and J ends were trimmed by 5 bases and 7 bases, with 17 bases remaining between them. The CDR3: CASSQAWGQGEKLFF. Here the CDR3 DNA reads TGTGCCAGCAGCCAGGCCTGGGGCCAGGGTGAAAAACTGTTTTTT.

The chain uses TRBV7-9 and TRBJ1-1; D remains unclear. The CDR3 consists of 14 residues. Germline CDR1 reads SEHNR; CDR2 reads FQNEAQ (reference sequence). The V end was cut by 5 bases, the J end by 1 base, with 11 bases between. CDR3 nucleotides: TGTGCCAGCAGCCCGGAAGAGGCGAACACTGAAGCTTTCTTT. Protein sequence: CASSPEEANTEAFF.

Comments on this clone: The germline gene is not matched at one end of the junction; a read error may be the cause. CDR3 in amino acids: CSSSFASGGPYETQYF. The CDR3 nucleotides read TGTTCCAGCAGCTTTGCTAGCGGGGGTCCGTATGAGACCCAGTACTTC. The V gene is TRBV7-9, the J gene TRBJ2-5; 10 nucleotides match TRBD2. Germline values: CDR1 SEHNR, CDR2 FQNEAQ (reference sequence). The CDR3 is 16 amino acids.

This chain uses TRBV15 with TRBJ1-1; the D is unclear. The V gene's germline CDR1 is LNHNV and CDR2 YYDKDF (reference sequence). CDR3 length equals 15 residues. Trimming pared 0 bases from V and 3 bases from J, leaving 11 bases between. The CDR3 spells CATSRDRGLHTEAFF. DNA for the CDR3: TGTGCCACCAGCAGAGATCGTGGGCTTCACACTGAAGCTTTCTTT.

This chain uses TRBV6-5 with TRBJ1-2, with D perhaps TRBD1 (5 bases). CDR3 length: 13 residues. Germline V gene data show CDR1 as MNHEY and CDR2 as SVGAGI. Trimming cost V 6 bases and J 5 bases, with 13 bases left between them. The CDR3: CASSRQSLYGYTF. Here the CDR3 DNA reads TGTGCCAGCAGCCGACAGTCCCTATATGGCTACACCTTC.

The chain has TRBV9 and TRBJ2-7, with TRBD1 identical over 9 bases. The J segment lost 0 bases and the V segment lost 3 bases, leaving 4 bases of the junction unmatched. The CDR3 is made up of 15 amino acids. Germline V gene data show CDR1 as SGDLS and CDR2 as YYNGEE. DNA of the CDR3: TGTGCCAGCAGCGCCGGACAGGGGAGCTCCTACGAGCAGTACTTC. Amino acid sequence: CASSAGQGSSYEQYF.

The CDR3 nucleotides read TGTGCCAGTAGAAGTACAGGGTATGGGTATGGGTATCGGTATGGCTACACCTTC. The encoded protein is CASRSTGYGYGYRYGYTF. The chain employs TRBV19 and TRBJ1-2; TRBD1 might be the D (6 bases). The length of the CDR3 is 18 residues. From germline, CDR1 is LNHDA and CDR2 SQIVND (reference sequence). The V end lost 6 bases, the J end lost 5 bases, and 28 bases lay between the germline ends.

The rearrangement links TRBV9 to TRBJ2-3; perhaps TRBD2 as D (7 bases). Germline assignment: CDR1 SGDLS and CDR2 YYNGEE. CDR3 length: 14 amino acids. Trimming cost V 1 base and J 5 bases, with 11 bases left between them. CDR3 DNA: TGTGCCAGCAGCGTATGGGGGGGCCAAGATACGCAGTATTTT. This sequence encodes CASSVWGGQDTQYF.

This clone has only one observation. The chain couples TRBV19 to TRBJ2-7; unclear D gene. The germline V gene has CDR1 LNHDA and CDR2 SQIVND (reference sequence). Trimming removed 2 bases at V and 0 bases at J, with 8 bases between. The CDR3 consists of 14 residues. The CDR3 loop is CASSINSVSYEQYF. As DNA, the CDR3 is TGTGCCAGTAGTATAAACAGTGTCTCCTACGAGCAGTACTTC. Complete variable domain (other parts from reference TRBV19 and TRBJ2-7): DGGITQSPKYLFRKEGQNVTLSCEQNLNHDAMYWYRQDPGQGLRLIYYSQIVNDFQKGDIAEGYSVSREKKESFPLTVTSAQKNPTAFYLCASSINSVSYEQYFGPGTRLTVT.

The chain couples TRBV7-2 to TRBJ2-7; D uncertain. The V gene's germline CDR1 is SGHTA and CDR2 FQGNSA. There are 15 residues in the CDR3. The ends were cut back, 1 base at V and 0 bases at J, with 10 bases in the middle. The CDR3 DNA reads TGTGCCAGCAGCTTAGTCCCAGGTGGCTCCTACGAGCAGTACTTC. It codes for CASSLVPGGSYEQYF.

This chain uses TRBV9 with TRBJ2-2; the match to TRBD1 covers 7 bases. This CDR3 has 14 residues. V lost 4 bases and J lost 4; bases outside the gene matches: 4. CDR1 SGDLS and CDR2 YYNGEE come from the germline V gene. The CDR3 loop is CASSTRQGTGELFF. The CDR3 DNA reads TGTGCCAGCAGCACCAGACAGGGCACCGGGGAGCTGTTTTTT.

The V and J genes are TRBV5-1 and TRBJ1-2; D not certain. V lost 5 bases, J lost 1 base, and 9 bases lay in between. Germline loops: CDR1 SGHRS, CDR2 YFSETQ. The CDR3 covers 13 residues. The CDR3 DNA sequence: TGCGCCAGCAGGATCGAGGATAACTATGGCTACACCTTC. Encoded protein: CASRIEDNYGYTF.